A selection of T cell receptor beta chains follows, all from one sample in a study of T cells in Graves' hyperthyroidism and ophthalmopathy. TCRdb independently ran MiXCR on the multiplex PCR reads; one entry per CDR3 protein. Of fewer than 450,000 distinct CDR3 sequences in the sample, less than 20% are singletons; the top ten hold 40% to 45%. The sequenced material came from blood. The receptors were gathered from a man younger than 30 with Graves' ophthalmopathy. The CDR3 runs from the conserved cysteine through the conserved F or W. The order of the fields is V gene, CDR3 length, clone size, J gene, CDR3 protein. Size is stated for part of the rows, as once, few or many counts, or as a class when the clone is expanded.

>TRBV19|16|once|TRBJ2-2
CASSPPQGPITGELFF
>TRBV19|15|-|TRBJ1-1
CASSSGTGGNTEAFF
>TRBV12-3/TRBV12-4|15|many|TRBJ2-1
CASSLINGEDNEQFF
>TRBV2|14|-|TRBJ2-3
CASSLLAGGDTQYF
>TRBV2|16|many|TRBJ2-2
CASSEGGHVNTGELFF
>TRBV6-1|13|few|TRBJ2-2
CASSKSEGGELFF
>TRBV11-2|14|many|TRBJ2-1
CASSLMTVYNEQFF
>TRBV20-1|14|many|TRBJ2-3
CSASRVADTDTQYF
>TRBV5-6|14|many|TRBJ2-7
CASSLGYSTYEQYF
>TRBV10-3|12|-|TRBJ1-4
CATRAANEKLFF
>TRBV20-1|15|few|TRBJ2-3
CSVQRGSGGGDTQYF
>TRBV6-1|15|many|TRBJ1-1
CASSTQQAALTEAFF
>TRBV20-1|12|-|TRBJ1-1
CREGGSSTEAFF
>TRBV7-9|15|many|TRBJ2-7
CASSNSGGPSYEQYF
>TRBV12-3/TRBV12-4|15|-|TRBJ2-2
CASSPEGQGLGELFF
>TRBV7-9|16|few|TRBJ2-1
CASSPSGGGAYNEQFF
>TRBV2|15|once|TRBJ2-1
CASSDPGRGNNEQFF
>TRBV24-1|14|few|TRBJ2-2
CANPQGNDTGELFF
>TRBV10-3|13|few|TRBJ1-1
CATKEDAYTEAFF
>TRBV6-2/TRBV6-3|19|few|TRBJ2-2
CASSSSREVVIESTGELFF
>TRBV2|13|many|TRBJ1-5
CASSELGDPPQHF
>TRBV28|10|few|TRBJ1-3
CASSFGTIYF
>TRBV12-3/TRBV12-4|14|many|TRBJ1-2
CASTSGTGNYGYTF
>TRBV29-1|14|-|TRBJ1-5
CSVSEINSNQPQHF
>TRBV7-2|15|many|TRBJ2-7
CASSLAGVVGYEQYF
>TRBV20-1|12|many|TRBJ1-6
CSASSAGSPLHF
>TRBV6-4|15|few|TRBJ2-3
CASSDSTSGTNTQYF
>TRBV5-1|14|-|TRBJ2-1
CASSLDGPYNEQFF
>TRBV12-3/TRBV12-4|15|many|TRBJ2-1
CASSLAGGTHNEQFF
>TRBV6-1|14|many|TRBJ2-7
CASSNRGDFKEQYF
>TRBV6-1|14|-|TRBJ2-1
CASSSRTARNEQFF
>TRBV6-1|14|few|TRBJ1-1
CASRETGEYTETFF
>TRBV20-1|15|many|TRBJ1-5
CSAHFGDLSNQPQHF
>TRBV7-2|15|few|TRBJ1-3
CASSPGAGTGNTIYF
>TRBV7-9|13|-|TRBJ1-1
CASSFLGEVEAFF
>TRBV6-1|14|-|TRBJ2-1
CASGSGGDCNEQFF
>TRBV27|14|-|-
CASTRSRGGNEQFF